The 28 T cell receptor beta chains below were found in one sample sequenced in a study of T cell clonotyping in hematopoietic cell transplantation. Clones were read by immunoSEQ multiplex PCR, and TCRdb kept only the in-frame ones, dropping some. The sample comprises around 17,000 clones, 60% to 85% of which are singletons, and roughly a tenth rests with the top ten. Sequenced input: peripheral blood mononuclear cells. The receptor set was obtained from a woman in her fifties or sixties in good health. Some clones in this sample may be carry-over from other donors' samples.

DNA for the CDR3: TGTGCCAGCGGGGCACAGGGCTTAGAGCAGTACTTC. Its translation: CASGAQGLEQYF. The chain has TRBV2 and TRBJ2-7; D perhaps matches TRBD1 (6 bases). Germline V gene sequence: CDR1 SNHLY, CDR2 FYNNEI. V lost 8 bases to trimming and J lost 7 bases, with 15 bases between them. The CDR3 totals 12 residues.

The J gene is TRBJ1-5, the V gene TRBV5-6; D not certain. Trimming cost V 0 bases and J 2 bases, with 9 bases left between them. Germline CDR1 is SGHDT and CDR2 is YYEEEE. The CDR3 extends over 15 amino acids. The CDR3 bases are TGTGCCAGCAGCTTGGGATCGTCGGGCAATCAGCCCCAGCATTTT. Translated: CASSLGSSGNQPQHF.

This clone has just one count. The CDR3 coding sequence is TGTGCCAGCCTTAGGGCACCGGGGCAGCCCCAGCATTTT. This encodes CASLRAPGQPQHF. This chain joins TRBV28 and TRBJ1-5; unclear D gene. The CDR3 loop spans 13 amino acids. V lost 8 bases and J 7 bases, leaving 15 bases between the germline ends. Germline values: CDR1 MDHEN, CDR2 SYDVKM.

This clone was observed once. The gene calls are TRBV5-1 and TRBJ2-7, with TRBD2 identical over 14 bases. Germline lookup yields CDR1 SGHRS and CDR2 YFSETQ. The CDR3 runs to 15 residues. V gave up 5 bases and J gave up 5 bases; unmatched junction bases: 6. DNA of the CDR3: TGCGCCAGCAGGGAGGGACTAGCGGGGGAACACGAGCAGTACTTC. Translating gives CASREGLAGEHEQYF.

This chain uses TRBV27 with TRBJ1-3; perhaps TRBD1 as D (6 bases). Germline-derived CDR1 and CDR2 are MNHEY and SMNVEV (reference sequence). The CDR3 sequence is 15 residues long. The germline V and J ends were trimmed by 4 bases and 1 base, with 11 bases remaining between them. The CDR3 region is CASSSDRRSGNTIYF. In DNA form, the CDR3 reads TGTGCCAGCAGTTCAGACAGGAGATCTGGAAACACCATATATTTT.

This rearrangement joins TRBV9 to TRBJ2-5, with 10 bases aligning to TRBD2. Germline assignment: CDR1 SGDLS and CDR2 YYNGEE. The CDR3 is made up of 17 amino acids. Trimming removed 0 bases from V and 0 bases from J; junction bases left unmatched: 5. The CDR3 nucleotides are TGTGCCAGCAGCGTAGGAGGCCTAGCGGGGGACCAAGAGACCCAGTACTTC. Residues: CASSVGGLAGDQETQYF. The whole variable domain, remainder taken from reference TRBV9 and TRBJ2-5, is DSGVTQTPKHLITATGQRVTLRCSPRSGDLSVYWYQQSLDQGLQFLIQYYNGEERAKGNILERFSAQQFPDLHSELNLSSLELGDSALYFCASSVGGLAGDQETQYFGPGTRLLVL.

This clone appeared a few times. CDR3 region: CASSLERQRETFF. The CDR3 DNA reads TGTGCCAGCAGCTTAGAAAGGCAGCGGGAGACTTTCTTT. The V and J genes are TRBV7-2 and TRBJ1-1, with D unresolved. This CDR3 has 13 amino acids. V lost 1 base, J lost 12 bases, and 15 bases lay in between. Germline V gene data show CDR1 as SGHTA and CDR2 as FQGNSA.

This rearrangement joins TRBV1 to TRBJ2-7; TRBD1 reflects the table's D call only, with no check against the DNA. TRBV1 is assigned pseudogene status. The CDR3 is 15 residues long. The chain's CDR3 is CTSRPDTQGPYEQYF. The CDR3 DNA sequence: TGCACCAGCAGGCCCGACACGCAGGGTCCCTACGAGCAGTACTTC.

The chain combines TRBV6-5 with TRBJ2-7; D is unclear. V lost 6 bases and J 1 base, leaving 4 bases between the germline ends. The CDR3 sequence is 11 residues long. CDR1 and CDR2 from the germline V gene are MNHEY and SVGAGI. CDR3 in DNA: TGTGCCAGCAGAGGGTCCTACGAGCAGTACTTC. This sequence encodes CASRGSYEQYF.

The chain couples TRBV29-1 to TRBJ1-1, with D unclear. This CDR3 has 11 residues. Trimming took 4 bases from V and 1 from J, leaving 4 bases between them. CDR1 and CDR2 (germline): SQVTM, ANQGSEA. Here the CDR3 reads CSVGANTEAFF. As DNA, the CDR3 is TGCAGCGTTGGGGCGAACACTGAAGCTTTCTTT.

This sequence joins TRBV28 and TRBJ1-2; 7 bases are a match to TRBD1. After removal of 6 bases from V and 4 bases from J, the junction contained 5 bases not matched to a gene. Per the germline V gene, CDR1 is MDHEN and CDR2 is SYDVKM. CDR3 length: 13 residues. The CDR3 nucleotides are TGTGCCAGCAGGAATCCAGGGGGCTATGGCTACACCTTC. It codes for CASRNPGGYGYTF.

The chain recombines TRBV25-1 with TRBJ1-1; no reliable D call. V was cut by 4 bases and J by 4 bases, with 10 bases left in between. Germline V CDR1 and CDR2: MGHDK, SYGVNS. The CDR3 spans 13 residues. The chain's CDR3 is CASSGEGATEAFF. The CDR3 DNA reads TGTGCCAGCAGTGGGGAGGGTGCCACTGAAGCTTTCTTT. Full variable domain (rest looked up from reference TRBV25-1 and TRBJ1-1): EADIYQTPRYLVIGTGKKITLECSQTMGHDKMYWYQQDPGMELHLIHYSYGVNSTEKGDLSSESTVSRIRTEHFPLTLESARPSHTSQYLCASSGEGATEAFFGQGTRLTVV.

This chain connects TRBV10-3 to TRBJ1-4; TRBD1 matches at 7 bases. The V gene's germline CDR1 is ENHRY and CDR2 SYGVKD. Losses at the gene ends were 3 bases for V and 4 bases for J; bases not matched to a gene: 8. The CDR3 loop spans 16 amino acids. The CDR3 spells CAISEGGGVGNEKLFF. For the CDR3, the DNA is TGTGCCATCAGTGAAGGAGGGGGCGTAGGTAATGAAAAACTGTTTTTT.

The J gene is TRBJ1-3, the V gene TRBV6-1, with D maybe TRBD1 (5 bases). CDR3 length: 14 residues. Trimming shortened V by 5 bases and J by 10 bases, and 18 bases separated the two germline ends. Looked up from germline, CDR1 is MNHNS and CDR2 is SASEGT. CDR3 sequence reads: CASSPNSLGGTIYF. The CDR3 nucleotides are TGTGCCAGCAGTCCAAACAGCCTTGGGGGTACCATATATTTT.

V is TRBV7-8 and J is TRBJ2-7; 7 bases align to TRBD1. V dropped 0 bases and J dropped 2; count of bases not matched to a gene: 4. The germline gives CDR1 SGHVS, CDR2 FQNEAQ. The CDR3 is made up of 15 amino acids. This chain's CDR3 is CASSLAGGGPYEQYF. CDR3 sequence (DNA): TGTGCCAGCAGCTTAGCAGGGGGCGGACCCTACGAGCAGTACTTC.

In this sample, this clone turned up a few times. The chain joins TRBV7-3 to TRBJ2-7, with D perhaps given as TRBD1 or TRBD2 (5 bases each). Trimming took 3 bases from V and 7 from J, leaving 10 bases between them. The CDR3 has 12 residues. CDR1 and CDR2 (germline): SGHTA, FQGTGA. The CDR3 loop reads CASSLRAGEQYF. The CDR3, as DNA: TGTGCCAGCAGCTTGCGGGCAGGGGAGCAGTACTTC.

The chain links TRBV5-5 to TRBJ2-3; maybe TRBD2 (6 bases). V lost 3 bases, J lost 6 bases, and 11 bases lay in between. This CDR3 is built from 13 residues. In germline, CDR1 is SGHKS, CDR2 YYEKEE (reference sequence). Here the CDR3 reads CASSWRVGDTQYF. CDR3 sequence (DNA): TGTGCCAGCAGCTGGAGGGTTGGGGATACGCAGTATTTT.

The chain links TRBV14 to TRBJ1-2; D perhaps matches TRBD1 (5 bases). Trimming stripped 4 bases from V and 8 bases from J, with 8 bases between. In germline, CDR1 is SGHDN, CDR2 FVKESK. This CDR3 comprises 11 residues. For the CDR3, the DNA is TGTGCCAGCAGCCCAGGGAGGGGCTACACCTTC. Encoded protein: CASSPGRGYTF.

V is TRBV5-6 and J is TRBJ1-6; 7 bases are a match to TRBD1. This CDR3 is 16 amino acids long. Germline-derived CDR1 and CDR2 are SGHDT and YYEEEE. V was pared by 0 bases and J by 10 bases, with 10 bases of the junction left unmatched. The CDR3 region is CASSLVDRANGSPLHF. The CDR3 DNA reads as TGTGCCAGCAGCTTGGTAGACAGGGCAAATGGGTCACCCCTCCACTTT.

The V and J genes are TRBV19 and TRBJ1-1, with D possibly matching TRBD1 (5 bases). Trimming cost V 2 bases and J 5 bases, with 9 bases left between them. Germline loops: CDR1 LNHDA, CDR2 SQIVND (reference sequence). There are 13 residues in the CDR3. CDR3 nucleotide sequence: TGTGCCAGTAGTATAACCGAGGGGACTGAAGCTTTCTTT. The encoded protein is CASSITEGTEAFF.

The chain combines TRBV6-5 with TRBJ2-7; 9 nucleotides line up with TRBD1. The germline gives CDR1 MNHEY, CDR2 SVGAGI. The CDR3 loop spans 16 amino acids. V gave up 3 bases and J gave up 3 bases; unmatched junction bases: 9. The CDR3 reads CASSYSLYRGHYEQYF. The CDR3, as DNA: TGTGCCAGCAGTTATTCCCTTTACAGGGGGCACTACGAGCAGTACTTC.

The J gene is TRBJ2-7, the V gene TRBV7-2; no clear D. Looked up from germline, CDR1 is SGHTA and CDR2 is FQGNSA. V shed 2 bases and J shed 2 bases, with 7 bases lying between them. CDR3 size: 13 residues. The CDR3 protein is CASSLSPTYEQYF. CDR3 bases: TGTGCCAGCAGCTTATCCCCCACCTACGAGCAGTACTTC.

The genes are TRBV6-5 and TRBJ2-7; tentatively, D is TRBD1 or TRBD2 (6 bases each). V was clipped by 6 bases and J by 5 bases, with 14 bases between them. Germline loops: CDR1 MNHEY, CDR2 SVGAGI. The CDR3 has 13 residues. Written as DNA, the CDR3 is TGTGCCAGCAGGGCGGGGACAACCAACGAGCAGTACTTC. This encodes CASRAGTTNEQYF.

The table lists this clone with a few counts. CDR3 sequence reads: CASNLLRRGAQGTGEQFF. CDR3 nucleotides: TGTGCCAGCAACCTGCTAAGGAGGGGTGCGCAGGGAACGGGTGAGCAGTTCTTC. The chain carries TRBV28 and TRBJ2-1, with D perhaps TRBD2 (6 bases). Germline V gene data show CDR1 as MDHEN and CDR2 as SYDVKM. This CDR3 spans 18 amino acids. Trimming removed 7 bases from V and 9 bases from J, with 31 bases in between.

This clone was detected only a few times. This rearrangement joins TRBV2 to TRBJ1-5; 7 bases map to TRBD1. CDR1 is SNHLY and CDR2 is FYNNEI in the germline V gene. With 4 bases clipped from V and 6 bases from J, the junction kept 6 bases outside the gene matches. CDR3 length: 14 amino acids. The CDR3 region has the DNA TGTGCCAGCAGTGGAGGGGGCGCAGGTCAGCCCCAGCATTTT. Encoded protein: CASSGGGAGQPQHF.

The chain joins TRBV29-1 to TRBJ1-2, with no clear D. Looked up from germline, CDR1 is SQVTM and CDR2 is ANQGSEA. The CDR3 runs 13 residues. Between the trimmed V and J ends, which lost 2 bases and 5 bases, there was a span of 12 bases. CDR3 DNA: TGCAGCGTTGAATCGGGCAGAGGATATGGCTACACCTTC. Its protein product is CSVESGRGYGYTF.

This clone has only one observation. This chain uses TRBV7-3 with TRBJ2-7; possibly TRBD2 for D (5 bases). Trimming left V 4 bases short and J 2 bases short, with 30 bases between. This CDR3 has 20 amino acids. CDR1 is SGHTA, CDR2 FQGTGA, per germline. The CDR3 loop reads CASSSEALVGSGIETYEQYF. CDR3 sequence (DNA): TGTGCCAGCAGCTCCGAGGCCCTAGTGGGTTCCGGGATTGAAACCTACGAGCAGTACTTC.

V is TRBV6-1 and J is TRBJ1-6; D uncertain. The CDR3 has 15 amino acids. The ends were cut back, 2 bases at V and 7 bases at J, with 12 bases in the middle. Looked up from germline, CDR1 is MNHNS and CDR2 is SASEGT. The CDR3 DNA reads TGTGCCAGCAGTGAATTCCGGGCCGGGAATTCACCCCTCCACTTT. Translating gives CASSEFRAGNSPLHF.